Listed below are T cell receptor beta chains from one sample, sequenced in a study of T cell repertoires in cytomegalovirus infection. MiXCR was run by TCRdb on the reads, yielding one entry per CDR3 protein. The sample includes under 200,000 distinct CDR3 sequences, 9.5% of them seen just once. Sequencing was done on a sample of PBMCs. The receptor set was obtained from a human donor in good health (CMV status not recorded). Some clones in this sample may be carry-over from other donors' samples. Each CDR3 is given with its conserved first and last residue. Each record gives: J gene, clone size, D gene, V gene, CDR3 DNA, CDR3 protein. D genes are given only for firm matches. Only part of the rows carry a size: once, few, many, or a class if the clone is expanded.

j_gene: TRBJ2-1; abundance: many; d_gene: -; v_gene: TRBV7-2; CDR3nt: TGTGCCAGCAGCTTTAGCCGGGACAACTACAATGAGCAGTTCTTC; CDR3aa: CASSFSRDNYNEQFF
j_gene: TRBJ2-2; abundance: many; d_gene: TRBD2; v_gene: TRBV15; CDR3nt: TGTGCCACCAGCAGAGATGGGGCGGGGGGGAACACCGGGGAGCTGTTTTTT; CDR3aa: CATSRDGAGGNTGELFF
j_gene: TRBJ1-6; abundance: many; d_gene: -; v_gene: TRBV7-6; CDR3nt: TGTGCCAGCAGCTTAGAGACCGTCGGGGGCAGATCACCCCTCCACTTT; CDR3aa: CASSLETVGGRSPLHF
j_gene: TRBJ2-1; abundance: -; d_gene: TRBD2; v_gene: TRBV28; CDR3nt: TGTGCCAGCAGTTTAGGTTATCTGTGGAGCGGGCGGGGGGGCTTCAATGAGCAGTTCTTC; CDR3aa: CASSLGYLWSGRGGFNEQFF
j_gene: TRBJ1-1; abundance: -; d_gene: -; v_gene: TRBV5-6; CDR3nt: TGTGCCAGCAGCTTCGACCCCGGGACTGAAGCTTTCTTT; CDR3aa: CASSFDPGTEAFF
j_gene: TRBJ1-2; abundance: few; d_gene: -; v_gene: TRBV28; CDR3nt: TGTGCCAGCAGTTTCATGGGGCGGCCTGGGGGCTACACCTTC; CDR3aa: CASSFMGRPGGYTF
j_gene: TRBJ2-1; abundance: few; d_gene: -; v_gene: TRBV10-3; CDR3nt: TGTGCCATCAGTGAGGCGGAGGGAACCTACAATGAGCAGTTCTTC; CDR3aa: CAISEAEGTYNEQFF
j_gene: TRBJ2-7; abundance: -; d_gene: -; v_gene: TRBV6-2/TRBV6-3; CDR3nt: TGTGCCAGCAGTTCACAGGGTTCATGGCAGTACTTC; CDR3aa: CASSSQGSWQYF
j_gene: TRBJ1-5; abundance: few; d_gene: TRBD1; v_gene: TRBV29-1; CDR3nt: TGCAGCGTTGGGGACAGTAGCAATCAGCCCCAGCATTTT; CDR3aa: CSVGDSSNQPQHF
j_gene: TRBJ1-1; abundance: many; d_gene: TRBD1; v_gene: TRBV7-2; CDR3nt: TGTGCCAGCAGCTTAGGCAGGGGGCGGACTGAAGCTTTCTTT; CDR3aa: CASSLGRGRTEAFF
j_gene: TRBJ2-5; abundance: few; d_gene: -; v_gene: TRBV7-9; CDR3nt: TGTGCCAGCAGCCCGGGACCCCAAGTGGGGACCCAGTACTTC; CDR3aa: CASSPGPQVGTQYF
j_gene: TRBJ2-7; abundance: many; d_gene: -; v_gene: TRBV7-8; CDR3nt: TGTGCCAGCAGCTTAGGTACCGGGACCGGCTACGAGCAGTACTTC; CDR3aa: CASSLGTGTGYEQYF
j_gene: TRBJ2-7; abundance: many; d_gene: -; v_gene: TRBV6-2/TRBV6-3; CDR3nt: TGTGCCAGCAGGGAGACAGGAGCTTATTACGAGCAGTACTTC; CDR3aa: CASRETGAYYEQYF
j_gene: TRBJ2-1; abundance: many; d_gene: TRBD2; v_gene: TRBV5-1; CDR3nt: TGCGCCAGCAGCTTGGGGCCGTCTAGCGGGAGAGGACGCGAGCAGTTCTTC; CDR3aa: CASSLGPSSGRGREQFF
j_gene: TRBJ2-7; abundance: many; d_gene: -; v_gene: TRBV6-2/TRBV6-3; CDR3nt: TGTGCCGCAGCTGTGACAGGAGCCTACGAGCAGTACTTC; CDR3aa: CAAAVTGAYEQYF
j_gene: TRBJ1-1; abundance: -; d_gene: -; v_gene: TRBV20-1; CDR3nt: TGCAGTGCAGCAGAGCCGAACACTGAAGCTTTCTTT; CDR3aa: CSAAEPNTEAFF
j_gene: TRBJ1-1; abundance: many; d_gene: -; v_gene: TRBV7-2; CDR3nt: TGTGCCAGCAGCCTGGCAGGGACGGCTGAAGCTTTCTTT; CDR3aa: CASSLAGTAEAFF
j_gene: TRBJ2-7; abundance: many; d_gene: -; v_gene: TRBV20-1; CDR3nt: TGCAGTGCTAGAGATCGGAGAATGGGCAGGAAGAGCTCCTACGAGCAGTACTTC; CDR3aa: CSARDRRMGRKSSYEQYF
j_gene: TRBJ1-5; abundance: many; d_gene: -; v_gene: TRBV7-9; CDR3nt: TGTGCCAGCAGCTTCGTCGGTAGCAATCAGCCCCAGCATTTT; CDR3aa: CASSFVGSNQPQHF
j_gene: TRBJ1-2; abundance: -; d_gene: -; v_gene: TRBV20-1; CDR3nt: TGCAGTGCTAGCGGTGGCAGGGTAACTGGCTACACCTTC; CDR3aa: CSASGGRVTGYTF
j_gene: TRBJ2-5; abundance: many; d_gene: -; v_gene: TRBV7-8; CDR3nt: TGTGCCAGCAGCAAGAGTGGGACTCCCGGAGAGACCCAGTACTTC; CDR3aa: CASSKSGTPGETQYF
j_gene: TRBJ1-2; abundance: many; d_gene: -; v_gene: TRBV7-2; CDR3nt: TGTGCCAGCAGCTCCTCAACAGCCTCTAACTATGGCTACACCTTC; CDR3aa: CASSSSTASNYGYTF
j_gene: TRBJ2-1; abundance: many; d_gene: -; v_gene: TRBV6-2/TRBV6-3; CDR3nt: TGTGCCAGCAGTTACAGTCGTGACCTTTACAATGAGCAGTTCTTC; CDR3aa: CASSYSRDLYNEQFF
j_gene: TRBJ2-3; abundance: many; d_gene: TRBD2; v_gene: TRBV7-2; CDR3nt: TGTGCCAGACTCTATACCGGTGCGGGACTAGCTCGAGATACGCAGTATTTT; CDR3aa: CARLYTGAGLARDTQYF
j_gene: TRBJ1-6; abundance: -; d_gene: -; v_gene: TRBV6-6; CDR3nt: TGTGCCAGCAGTTACGCTCCACAGAATAATTCACCCCTCCACTTT; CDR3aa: CASSYAPQNNSPLHF
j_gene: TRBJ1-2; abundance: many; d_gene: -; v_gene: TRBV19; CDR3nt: TGTGCCAGTAGTATAAGTGTCTATGGCTACACCTTC; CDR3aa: CASSISVYGYTF
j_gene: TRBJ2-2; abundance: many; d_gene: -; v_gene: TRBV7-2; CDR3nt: TGTGCCAGCAGCGTAAATACAGGGAGGAACACCGGGGAGCTGTTTTTT; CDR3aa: CASSVNTGRNTGELFF
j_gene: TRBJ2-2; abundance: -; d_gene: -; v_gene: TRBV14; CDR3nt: TGTGCCAGCAGCCAAGTCGCGGGCGGCGACAGGCGATCCACCGGGGAGCTGTTTTTT; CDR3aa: CASSQVAGGDRRSTGELFF
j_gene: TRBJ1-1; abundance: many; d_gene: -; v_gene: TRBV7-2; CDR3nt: TGTGCCAGCAGCTCAAGAAGCAGTTTCAACACTGAAGCTTTCTTT; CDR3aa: CASSSRSSFNTEAFF
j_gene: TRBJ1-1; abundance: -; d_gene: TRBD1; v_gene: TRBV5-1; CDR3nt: TGCGCCAGCAGCCCGACAGGGGGCAACACTGAAGCTTTCTTT; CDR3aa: CASSPTGGNTEAFF
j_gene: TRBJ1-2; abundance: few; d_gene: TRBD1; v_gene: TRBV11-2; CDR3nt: TGTGCCAGCAGCCCGCTGTGGGACAGGAACTATGGCTACACCTTC; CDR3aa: CASSPLWDRNYGYTF
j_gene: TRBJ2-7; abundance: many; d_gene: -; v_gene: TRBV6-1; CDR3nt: TGTGCCAGCAGTGGAAAGACAGTTTCCGCCTACGAGCAGTACTTC; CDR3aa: CASSGKTVSAYEQYF
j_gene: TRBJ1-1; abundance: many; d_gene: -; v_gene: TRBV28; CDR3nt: TGTGCCAGCATTGGCCGCGACTCAGGGGACACTGAAGCTTTCTTT; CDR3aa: CASIGRDSGDTEAFF
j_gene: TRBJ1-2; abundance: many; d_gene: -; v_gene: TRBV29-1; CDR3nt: TGCAGCGTTGAAGAATTTGCAGGGAACCTTCTAGGCTACACCTTC; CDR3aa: CSVEEFAGNLLGYTF
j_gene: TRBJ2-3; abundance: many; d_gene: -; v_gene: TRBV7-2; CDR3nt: TGTGCCAGCAGCTCCGTTTGGGATGGAGATACGCAGTATTTT; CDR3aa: CASSSVWDGDTQYF
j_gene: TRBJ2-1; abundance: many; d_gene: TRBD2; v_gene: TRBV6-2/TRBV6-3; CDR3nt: TGTGCCAGCAGTGACTGGGGGGGTTACAATGAGCAGTTCTTC; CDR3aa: CASSDWGGYNEQFF